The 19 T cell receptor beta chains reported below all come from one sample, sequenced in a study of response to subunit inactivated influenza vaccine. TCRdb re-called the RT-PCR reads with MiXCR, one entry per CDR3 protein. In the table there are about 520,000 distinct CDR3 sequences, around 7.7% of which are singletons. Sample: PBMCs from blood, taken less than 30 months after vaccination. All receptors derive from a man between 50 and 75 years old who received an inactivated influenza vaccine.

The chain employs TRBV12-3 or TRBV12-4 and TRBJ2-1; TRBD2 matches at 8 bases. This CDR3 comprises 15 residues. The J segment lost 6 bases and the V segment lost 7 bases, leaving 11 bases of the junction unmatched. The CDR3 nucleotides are TGTGCCAGCACCTCCCCGCGGGAGGAGGGCAATGAGCAGTTCTTC. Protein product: CASTSPREEGNEQFF.

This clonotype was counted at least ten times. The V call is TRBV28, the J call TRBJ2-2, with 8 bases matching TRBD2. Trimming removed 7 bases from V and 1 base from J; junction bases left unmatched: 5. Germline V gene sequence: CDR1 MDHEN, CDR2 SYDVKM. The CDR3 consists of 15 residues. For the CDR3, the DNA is TGTGCCAGCACTCGGGAGGGGAGGAACACCGGGGAGCTGTTTTTT. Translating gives CASTREGRNTGELFF.

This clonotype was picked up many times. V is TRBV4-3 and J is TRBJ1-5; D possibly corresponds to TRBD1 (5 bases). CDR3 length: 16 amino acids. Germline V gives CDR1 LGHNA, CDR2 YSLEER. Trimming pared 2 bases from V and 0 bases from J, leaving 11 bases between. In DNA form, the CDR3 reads TGCGCCAGCAGCCAATCTTGGGGCATTAGCAATCAGCCCCAGCATTTT. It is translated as CASSQSWGISNQPQHF.

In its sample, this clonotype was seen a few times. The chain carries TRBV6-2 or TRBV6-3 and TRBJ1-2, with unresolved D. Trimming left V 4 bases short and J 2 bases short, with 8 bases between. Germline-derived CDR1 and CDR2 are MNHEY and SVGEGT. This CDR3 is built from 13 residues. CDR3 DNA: TGTGCCAGCAGTTCCCCGAAAAACTATGGCTACACCTTC. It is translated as CASSSPKNYGYTF.

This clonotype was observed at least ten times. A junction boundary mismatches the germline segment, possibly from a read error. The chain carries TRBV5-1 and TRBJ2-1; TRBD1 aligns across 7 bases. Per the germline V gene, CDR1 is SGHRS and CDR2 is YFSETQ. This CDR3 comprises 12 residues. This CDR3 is CASSRQGNEQFF. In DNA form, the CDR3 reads TGTGCCAGCAGCCGACAGGGCAATGAGCAGTTCTTC.

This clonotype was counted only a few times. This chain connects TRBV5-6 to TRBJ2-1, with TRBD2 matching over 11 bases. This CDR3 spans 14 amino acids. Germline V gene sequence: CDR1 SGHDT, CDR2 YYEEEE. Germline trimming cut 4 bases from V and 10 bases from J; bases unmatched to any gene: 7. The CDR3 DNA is TGTGCCAGCAGCCTGAGACTAGCGGGATGGGAGCAGTTCTTC. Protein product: CASSLRLAGWEQFF.

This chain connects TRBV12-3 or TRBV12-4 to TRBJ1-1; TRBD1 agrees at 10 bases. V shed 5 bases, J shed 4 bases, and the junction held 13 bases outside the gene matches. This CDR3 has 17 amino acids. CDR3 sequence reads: CASSGQGDYSFGTEAFF. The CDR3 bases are TGTGCCAGCAGTGGACAGGGGGACTATAGTTTTGGCACTGAAGCTTTCTTT.

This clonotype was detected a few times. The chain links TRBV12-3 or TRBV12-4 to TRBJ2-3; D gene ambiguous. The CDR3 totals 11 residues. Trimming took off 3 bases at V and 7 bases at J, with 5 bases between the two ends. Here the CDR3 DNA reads TGTGCCAGCAGTTTTGCGCATACGCAGTATTTT. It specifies CASSFAHTQYF.

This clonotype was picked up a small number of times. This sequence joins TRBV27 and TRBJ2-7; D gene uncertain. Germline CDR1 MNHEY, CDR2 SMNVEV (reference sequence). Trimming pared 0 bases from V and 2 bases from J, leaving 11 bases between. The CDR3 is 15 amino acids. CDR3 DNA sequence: TGTGCCAGCAGTTTATCTCGGTATGGGACCTACGAGCAGTACTTC. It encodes CASSLSRYGTYEQYF.

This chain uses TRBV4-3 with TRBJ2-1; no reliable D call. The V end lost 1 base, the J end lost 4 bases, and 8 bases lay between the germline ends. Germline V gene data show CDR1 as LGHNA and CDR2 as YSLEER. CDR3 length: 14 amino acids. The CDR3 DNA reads TGCGCCAGCAGCCAAGCGGACGGGTACAATGAGCAGTTCTTC. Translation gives CASSQADGYNEQFF.

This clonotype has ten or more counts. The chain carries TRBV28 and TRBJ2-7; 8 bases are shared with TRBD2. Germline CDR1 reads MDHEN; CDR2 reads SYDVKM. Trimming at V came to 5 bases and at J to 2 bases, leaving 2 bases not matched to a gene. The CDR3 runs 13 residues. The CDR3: CASSKRGTYEQYF. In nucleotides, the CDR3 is TGTGCCAGCAGTAAGCGGGGGACCTACGAGCAGTACTTC.

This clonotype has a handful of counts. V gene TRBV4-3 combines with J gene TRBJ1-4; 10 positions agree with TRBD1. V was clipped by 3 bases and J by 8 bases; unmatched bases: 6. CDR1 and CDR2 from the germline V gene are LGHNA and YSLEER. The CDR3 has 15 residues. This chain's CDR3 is CASSHSADRGEKLFF. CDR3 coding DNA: TGCGCCAGCAGCCATAGCGCGGACAGGGGGGAAAAACTGTTTTTT.

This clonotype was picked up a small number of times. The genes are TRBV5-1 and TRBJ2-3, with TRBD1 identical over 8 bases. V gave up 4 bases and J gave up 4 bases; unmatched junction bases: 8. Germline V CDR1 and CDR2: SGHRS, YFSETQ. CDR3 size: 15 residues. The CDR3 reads CASSPWTGSADTQYF. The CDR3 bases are TGCGCCAGCAGCCCGTGGACAGGGAGCGCAGATACGCAGTATTTT.

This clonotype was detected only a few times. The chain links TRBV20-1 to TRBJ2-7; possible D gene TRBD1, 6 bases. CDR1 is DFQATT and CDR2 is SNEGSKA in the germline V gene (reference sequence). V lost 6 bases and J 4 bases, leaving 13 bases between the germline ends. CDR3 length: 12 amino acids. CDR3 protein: CSALRTVYEQYF. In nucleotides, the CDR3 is TGCAGTGCACTTAGGACAGTTTACGAGCAGTACTTC.

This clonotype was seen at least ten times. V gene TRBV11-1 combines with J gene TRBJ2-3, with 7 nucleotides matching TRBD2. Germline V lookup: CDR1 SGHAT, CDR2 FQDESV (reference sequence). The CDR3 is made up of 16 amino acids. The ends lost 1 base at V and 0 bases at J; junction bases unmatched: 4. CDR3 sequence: CASSLERAGSTDTQYF. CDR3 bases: TGTGCCAGCAGCTTAGAGCGAGCGGGGAGCACAGATACGCAGTATTTT. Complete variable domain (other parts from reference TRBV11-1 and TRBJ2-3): EAEVAQSPRYKITEKSQAVAFWCDPISGHATLYWYRQILGQGPELLVQFQDESVVDDSQLPKDRFSAERLKGVDSTLKIQPAELGDSAMYLCASSLERAGSTDTQYFGPGTRLTVL.

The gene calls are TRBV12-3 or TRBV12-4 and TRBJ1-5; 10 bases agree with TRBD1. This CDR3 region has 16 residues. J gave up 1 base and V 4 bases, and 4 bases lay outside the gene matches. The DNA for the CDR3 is TGTGCCAGCAGTTCCTCGACAGGGGGCAGCAATCAGCCCCAGCATTTT. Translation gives CASSSSTGGSNQPQHF.

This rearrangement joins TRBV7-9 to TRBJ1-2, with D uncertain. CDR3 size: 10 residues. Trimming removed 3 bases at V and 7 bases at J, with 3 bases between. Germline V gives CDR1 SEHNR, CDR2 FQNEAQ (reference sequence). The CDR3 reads CASSFGGYTF. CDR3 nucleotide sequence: TGTGCCAGCAGCTTTGGTGGCTACACCTTC.

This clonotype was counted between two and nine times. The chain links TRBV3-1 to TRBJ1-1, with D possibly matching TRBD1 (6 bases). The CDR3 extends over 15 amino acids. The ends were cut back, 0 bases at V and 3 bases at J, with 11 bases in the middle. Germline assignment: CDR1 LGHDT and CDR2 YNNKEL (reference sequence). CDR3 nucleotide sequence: TGTGCCAGCAGCCAAGAGGACAACAGGGACACTGAAGCTTTCTTT. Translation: CASSQEDNRDTEAFF.

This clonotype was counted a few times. The CDR3 is CASWDRRTNTGELFF. Written as DNA, the CDR3 is TGTGCCAGCTGGGACAGGCGTACGAACACCGGGGAGCTGTTTTTT. The chain has TRBV6-2 or TRBV6-3 and TRBJ2-2; 8 bases align to TRBD1. V shed 8 bases, J shed 0 bases, and the junction held 5 bases outside the gene matches. CDR1 MNHEY and CDR2 SVGEGT come from the germline V gene. The CDR3 runs to 15 residues.